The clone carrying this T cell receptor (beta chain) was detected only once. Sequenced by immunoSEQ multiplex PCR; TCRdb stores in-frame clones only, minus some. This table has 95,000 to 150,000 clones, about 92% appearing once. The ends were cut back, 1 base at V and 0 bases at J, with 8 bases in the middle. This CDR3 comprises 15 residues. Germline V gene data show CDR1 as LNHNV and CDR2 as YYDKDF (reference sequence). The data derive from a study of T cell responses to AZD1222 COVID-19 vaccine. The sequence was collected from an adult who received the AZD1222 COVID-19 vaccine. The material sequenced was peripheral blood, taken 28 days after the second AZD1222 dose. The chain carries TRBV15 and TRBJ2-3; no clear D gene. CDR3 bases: TGTGCCACCAGCAGAGTTGTTATGAGCACAGATACGCAGTATTTT. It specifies CATSRVVMSTDTQYF.